Following are 15 T cell receptor beta chains from one sample sequenced in a study of blood T cell repertoires in COVID-19. Profiled with immunoSEQ multiplex PCR; TCRdb holds only in-frame clones, not every one. Found here are some 250,000 clones, 65% to 90% of them singletons; the top ten hold roughly 16%. Sequencing was performed on PBMCs or T cells enriched from blood (not recorded which). These receptors came from a man between 18 and 29 years old who had recovered from COVID-19.

V is TRBV18 and J is TRBJ2-7, with D possibly TRBD1 on 5 matching bases. Trimming cost V 1 base and J 7 bases, with 11 bases left between them. CDR1 is KGHSH, CDR2 LQKENI, per germline. This CDR3 is 13 amino acids long. CDR3 amino acids: CASSPHLQGEQYF. The CDR3 bases are TGTGCCAGCTCACCACATCTCCAGGGAGAGCAGTACTTC.

This clone was recorded a few times. The chain is built from TRBV6-1 and TRBJ2-2, with D perhaps matching TRBD1 (7 bases). The CDR3 extends over 13 amino acids. Trimming pared 10 bases from V and 4 bases from J, leaving 13 bases between. CDR1 is MNHNS and CDR2 is SASEGT in the germline V gene. CDR3 DNA sequence: TGTGCCACAGGGGGGACCGTCACCGGGGAGCTGTTTTTT. It encodes CATGGTVTGELFF.

The J gene is TRBJ2-2, the V gene TRBV19, with TRBD2 matching over 15 bases. V shed 5 bases, J shed 6 bases, and the junction held 13 bases outside the gene matches. The CDR3 is made up of 19 amino acids. The germline CDR1 and CDR2 sequences are LNHDA and SQIVND (reference sequence). For the CDR3, the DNA is TGTGCCAGTAGTTTACCAACCGGGACTAGCGGGAGGACCTCCGGGGAGCTGTTTTTT. Its translation is CASSLPTGTSGRTSGELFF.

The chain joins TRBV7-9 to TRBJ2-2; possible D gene TRBD1, 5 bases. V was trimmed by 4 bases and J by 1 base, leaving 10 bases between them. The germline V gene encodes CDR1 SEHNR and CDR2 FQNEAQ (reference sequence). This CDR3 has 15 residues. The DNA of the CDR3 is TGTGCCAGCAGCTCAAACAGGAAGAACACCGGGGAGCTGTTTTTT. It specifies CASSSNRKNTGELFF.

CDR3: CASSLVGTGGVEQYF. DNA of the CDR3: TGCGCCAGCAGCTTGGTCGGGACAGGGGGCGTCGAGCAGTACTTC. V usage is TRBV5-1 and J usage is TRBJ2-7; 12 nucleotides align to TRBD1. V lost 0 bases to trimming and J lost 6 bases; unmatched junction nucleotides: 4. The germline CDR1 and CDR2 sequences are SGHRS and YFSETQ. This CDR3 has 15 residues.

The chain uses TRBV30 and TRBJ1-6; D might be TRBD1 (5 bases). In germline, CDR1 is GTSNPN, CDR2 SVGIG (reference sequence). The CDR3 runs 15 residues. The germline V and J ends were trimmed by 1 base and 2 bases, with 9 bases remaining between them. The CDR3 spells CAWSGGGTYNSPLHF. DNA for the CDR3: TGTGCCTGGAGTGGGGGGGGAACCTATAATTCACCCCTCCACTTT.

This rearrangement joins TRBV30 to TRBJ1-4; TRBD1 is a possible D gene (6 bases). The V gene's germline CDR1 is GTSNPN and CDR2 SVGIG (reference sequence). Trimming shortened V by 4 bases and J by 8 bases, and 17 bases separated the two germline ends. The CDR3 totals 14 residues. CDR3 sequence reads: CAWTDTGLEEKLFF. The CDR3 nucleotides read TGTGCCTGGACGGATACAGGGCTTGAGGAAAAACTGTTTTTT.

The V gene is TRBV25-1, the J gene TRBJ1-2, with D possibly being TRBD1 (5 bases). The ends were cut back, 6 bases at V and 4 bases at J, with 12 bases in the middle. CDR1 MGHDK and CDR2 SYGVNS come from the germline V gene. The CDR3 has 13 amino acids. The CDR3 region is CASRGQGAYGYTF. The DNA of the CDR3 is TGTGCCAGCAGGGGCCAGGGCGCCTATGGCTACACCTTC.

The V gene is TRBV27, the J gene TRBJ2-1; 10 bases are a match to TRBD2. With V trimmed by 4 bases and J by 9 bases, 3 bases remained unmatched. Germline V lookup: CDR1 MNHEY, CDR2 SMNVEV (reference sequence). The CDR3 is 13 amino acids. The CDR3 sequence: CASSYRTSGEQFF. The CDR3 bases are TGTGCCAGCAGTTACCGGACTAGCGGTGAGCAGTTCTTC.

The genes are TRBV6-5 and TRBJ2-7; D might be TRBD1 (6 bases). The CDR3 loop spans 14 amino acids. Trimming pared 6 bases from V and 0 bases from J, leaving 12 bases between. Germline V CDR1 and CDR2: MNHEY, SVGAGI. The CDR3 protein is CASRKTGLSYEQYF. The CDR3 DNA follows: TGTGCCAGCAGGAAGACAGGACTCTCCTACGAGCAGTACTTC.

In this sample, this clone turned up a few times. The V gene is TRBV14, the J gene TRBJ1-3; no reliable D call. CDR3 length equals 15 residues. In germline, CDR1 is SGHDN, CDR2 FVKESK. V lost 2 bases and J 3 bases, leaving 11 bases between the germline ends. The DNA for the CDR3 is TGTGCCAGCAGCCAATTCAGCCGGGTTGGAAACACCATATATTTT. The encoded protein is CASSQFSRVGNTIYF.

V and J are TRBV6-5 and TRBJ2-1; D gene unclear. CDR3 size: 16 residues. Germline V gene lookup returns CDR1 MNHEY and CDR2 SVGAGI. The V gene lost 0 bases and the J gene lost 0 bases, with 9 bases spanning the gap. The CDR3 region is CASSYSATLSYNEQFF. In nucleotides, the CDR3 is TGTGCCAGCAGTTACTCAGCAACCCTCTCCTACAATGAGCAGTTCTTC.

This chain links TRBV6-6 with TRBJ1-5; D unclear. The V end lost 4 bases, the J end lost 1 base, and 8 bases lay between the germline ends. The CDR3 consists of 14 residues. Germline assignment: CDR1 MNHNY and CDR2 SVGAGI (reference sequence). CDR3 region: CASSSTGSNQPQHF. In DNA form, the CDR3 reads TGTGCCAGCAGTTCTACGGGAAGCAATCAGCCCCAGCATTTT.

This chain connects TRBV21-1 to TRBJ1-5; TRBD1, the table's D call, lacks a check against the DNA. TRBV21-1 constitutes a pseudogene. The CDR3 length is 17 residues. Here the CDR3 reads CASSPKEQDTFNQPQHF. CDR3 in DNA: TGTGCCAGCAGCCCTAAAGAACAGGACACCTTCAATCAGCCCCAGCATTTT.

The rearrangement links TRBV19 to TRBJ2-1; 9 bases agree with TRBD2. Per germline, CDR1 LNHDA and CDR2 SQIVND (reference sequence). J gave up 8 bases and V 5 bases, and 7 bases lay outside the gene matches. This CDR3 region has 14 residues. The CDR3 region is CASSPGTSTHEQFF. CDR3 nucleotide sequence: TGTGCCAGTAGTCCCGGGACTAGCACACATGAGCAGTTCTTC.